What follows describes a single TCR beta chain. It has no known antigen specificity. Within one base of it there is no much larger clone, and no base qualities were kept. This sample is drawn from a study of vaccination and CD4 T cells after COVID-19 (dated by TCRdb to 2022 to 2024). In terms of the full investigation: SARS-CoV-2 positivity had been established in the convalescent patients by nasal swab PCR, and mild disease was recorded in roughly 10 of these patients and severe disease in one. Post-vaccine blood samples were collected a median of about 66 days after the second vaccine dose, ranging from roughly 14 to 241 days. Participants got two doses of the Pfizer-BioNTech BNT162b2 vaccine (n=8) or two doses of the Moderna mRNA-1273 vaccine (n=2). Culture stimuli were overlapping spike peptide pools from SARS-CoV-2 and from the common cold coronaviruses HCoV-NL63, HCoV-OC43 and HCoV-229E. Post-COVID blood samples from convalescent patients were collected a median of around 110 days after diagnosis, with a range of about 35 to 180 days. Control cultures received a CEFX viral epitope pool as the positive control, an HIV-1 Nef peptide pool as the negative control, or no peptide. In about 11 COVID-19 convalescent patients and a few infection-naive healthy vaccine recipients, the spike-specific CD4+ TCR repertoire before mRNA vaccination was compared with the repertoire after mRNA vaccination. In the convalescent cohort there were six males and four females, among whom were two Hispanic individuals, seven Caucasians, two Asians and one multiracial person. Here is what the overall study found, with its caveats: Although the median number of SARS-CoV-2-reactive clonotypes went up from fewer than 25 after infection to some 40 after vaccination, the increase was not significant. Relatively few convalescent patients were included in the study, and early timepoints after natural infection were not analyzed. Nearly all vaccine-specific clones in convalescent patients (304 of 307) were mono-reactive for SARS-CoV-2 spike rather than cross-reactive with common cold coronaviruses. In convalescent patients, a median around 90% of post-vaccine SARS-CoV-2-reactive clones were detected only after vaccination, and vaccine-specific priming was suggested by this finding.

V loses 4 bases, J loses 7 bases, and the germline ends lie 16 bases apart. From cysteine to phenylalanine, the CDR3 is 15 amino acids long. Kept here is only the CDR3 DNA, which spans 45 bases and is read in frame from base 1. CDR1 SGHVS and CDR2 FNYEAQ were looked up in the germline V gene. Library preparation was by PCR. At the Johns Hopkins FTIC core, DNA from the cultured CD4+ T cells underwent TCR sequencing with the Oncomine TCR Beta short-read assay. Genomic DNA was extracted from the cultured CD4+ T cells with the QIAamp micro DNA kit. Oncomine TCR Beta libraries from cultured CD4+ T cells were pooled using unique dual indexes and sequenced on an Illumina iSeq 100. The authors' analysis ran thus. Non-productive sequences were removed, and CDR3s that did not start with C, did not end with F or W, or were shorter than 7 amino acids were discarded. The MANAFEST web application was used to identify antigen-specific clonotypes by comparing peptide-stimulated wells against reference wells and other culture wells. Positive clones required FDR below 0.05, an odds ratio above 5, and productive frequency above 0.1% in at least two of three replicate wells. A clonotype was classed as cross-reactive if the clonotype showed significant expansion both in SARS-CoV-2 spike wells and in at least one common cold coronavirus spike condition. Using R version 3.6.1, CDR3 homology was evaluated through Levenshtein distances (stringdist) along with unrooted phylogenetic trees (ape). The public reads were quality trimmed at Q25 with fastp and then assembled into clones with MiXCR by TCRdb, keeping productive beta chains. Rows with one shared CDR3 protein collapse into an entry with the most common genes and DNA. Here the V and J calls rest on TCRdb's processing, not on the authors' analysis. Counted in this sample were about 20,000 distinct CDR3 sequences; roughly 47% of them appeared once. The ten largest clonotypes hold 6.5% to 8.5% of the sample.

In light of the paper, this sample's treatment or condition label describes: roughly 10-day PBMC culture with coronavirus spike peptide pools or control peptides (ViraFEST assay). The ViraFEST assay, used in the study, expanded antigen-specific T cells with peptide pools and then identified the expanded clonotypes through TCR sequencing. The positive SARS-CoV-2 PCR tests of the convalescent patients were dated from March to December 2020, before the Alpha, Beta and Delta variants emerged in the United States. PBMCs were cultured at around 2.2 million per well in IMDM supplemented with 5% human AB serum and 9.5 to 10 IU/ml IL-2, with around 10 ug/ml peptide pools added. On days 3 and 7, half of the culture medium was replaced with fresh IL-2-containing medium. After 10 days of culture, CD4+ T cells were isolated by negative selection using the EasySep CD4+ T cell isolation kit. Ficoll-Paque Plus gradient centrifugation was used to isolate PBMCs from whole blood, and the isolated PBMCs were then either used fresh or cryopreserved at -140C. Culture conditions were generally each tested in triplicate wells.

The origin of this receptor is a human donor who had recovered from COVID-19. The source material was CD4+ T cells from blood, cultured in vitro. The V gene is TRBV7-6 and the J gene is TRBJ2-2; possibly the D gene is TRBD1, per 5 matching bases. The CDR3 region: CASSSRALNFGELFF. The bases read TGTGCCAGCAGCTCCAGGGCCCTCAATTTCGGGGAGCTGTTTTTT.